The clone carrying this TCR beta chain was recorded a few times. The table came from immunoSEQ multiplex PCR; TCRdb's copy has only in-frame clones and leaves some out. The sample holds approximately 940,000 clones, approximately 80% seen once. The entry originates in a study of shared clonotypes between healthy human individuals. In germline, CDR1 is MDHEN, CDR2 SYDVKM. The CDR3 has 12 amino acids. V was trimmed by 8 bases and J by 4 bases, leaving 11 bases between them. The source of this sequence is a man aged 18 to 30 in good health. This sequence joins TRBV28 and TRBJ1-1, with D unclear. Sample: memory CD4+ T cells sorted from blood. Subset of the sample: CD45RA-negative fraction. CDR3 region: CASRPGRTEAFF. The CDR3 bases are TGTGCCAGCCGACCGGGCCGCACTGAAGCTTTCTTT.